Each of the 16 T cell receptor beta chains below was sequenced from the same sample in a study of technical replicates of blood from a few donors. The protocol was immunoSEQ multiplex PCR, while the TCRdb copy is restricted to in-frame clones and leaves out a portion. The data show approximately 73,000 clones, approximately 96% seen once. What was sequenced was T cells isolated from PBMCs. These receptors all come from a human donor in good health.

This clone is a singleton in its sample. V gene TRBV7-2 combines with J gene TRBJ2-3; 8 bases fit TRBD2. Germline-derived CDR1 and CDR2 are SGHTA and FQGNSA. CDR3 length: 15 amino acids. V lost 1 base, J lost 4 bases, and 4 bases stayed unmatched. The CDR3 DNA reads as TGTGCCAGCAGCTTAGGGCGGGAGGTGTCAGATACGCAGTATTTT. Translated, it gives CASSLGREVSDTQYF.

V gene TRBV11-3 combines with J gene TRBJ1-1, with D possibly matching TRBD1 (5 bases). The CDR3 length is 12 residues. Per the germline V gene, CDR1 is SGHNT and CDR2 is YENEEA. V lost 2 bases to trimming and J lost 6 bases, with 7 bases between them. The CDR3: CASSLRGAEAFF. CDR3 DNA: TGTGCCAGCAGCTTAAGGGGCGCTGAAGCTTTCTTT. Complete variable domain (other parts from reference TRBV11-3 and TRBJ1-1): EAGVVQSPRYKIIEKKQPVAFWCNPISGHNTLYWYLQNLGQGPELLIRYENEEAVDDSQLPKDRFSAERLKGVDSTLKIQPAELGDSAVYLCASSLRGAEAFFGQGTRLTVV.

V is TRBV6-6 and J is TRBJ2-7; 14 nucleotides line up with TRBD2. V gave up 8 bases and J gave up 7 bases; unmatched junction bases: 4. The CDR3 is 13 amino acids. Germline CDR1 and CDR2: MNHNY and SVGAGI (reference sequence). DNA of the CDR3: TGTGCCAGCTTGGGACTAGCGGGAGATGAGCAGTACTTC. Its protein product is CASLGLAGDEQYF.

The rearrangement links TRBV2 to TRBJ2-7, with D hard to call. The V gene's germline CDR1 is SNHLY and CDR2 FYNNEI. The CDR3 covers 12 residues. Deletions cut 7 bases from V and 3 bases from J, with 10 bases between. The CDR3 coding sequence is TGTGCCAGCAATGGCCAGATCTACGAGCAGTACTTC. Its translation is CASNGQIYEQYF.

The chain employs TRBV2 and TRBJ1-5; 7 bases fit TRBD1. With V trimmed by 5 bases and J by 11 bases, 21 bases remained unmatched. CDR3 length: 17 residues. Per the germline V gene, CDR1 is SNHLY and CDR2 is FYNNEI. CDR3 sequence (DNA): TGTGCCAGCAGTTCCGCAGTGGGGACAGCCCTATCAGTTACCCAGCATTTT. Its protein is CASSSAVGTALSVTQHF.

This sequence joins TRBV4-1 and TRBJ2-7; D uncertain. The length of the CDR3 is 11 residues. Germline-derived CDR1 and CDR2 are MGHRA and YSYEKL. Trimming pared 3 bases from V and 6 bases from J, leaving 6 bases between. CDR3 DNA sequence: TGCGCCAGCAGCCACAGAGGCGAGCAGTACTTC. Its translation: CASSHRGEQYF.

This chain links TRBV11-3 with TRBJ1-1; no definite D call. Germline lookup yields CDR1 SGHNT and CDR2 YENEEA. Trimming stripped 5 bases from V and 11 bases from J, with 12 bases between. The CDR3 covers 11 residues. This CDR3 reads CASSPMVGAFF. CDR3 bases: TGTGCCAGCAGCCCTATGGTTGGTGCTTTCTTT. The full variable domain, completed using reference TRBV11-3 and TRBJ1-1, is EAGVVQSPRYKIIEKKQPVAFWCNPISGHNTLYWYLQNLGQGPELLIRYENEEAVDDSQLPKDRFSAERLKGVDSTLKIQPAELGDSAVYLCASSPMVGAFFGQGTRLTVV.

The chain couples TRBV29-1 to TRBJ1-1; D is uncertain. The V end was cut by 4 bases, the J end by 1 base, with 4 bases between. This CDR3 spans 11 amino acids. Germline V gives CDR1 SQVTM, CDR2 ANQGSEA. In nucleotides, the CDR3 is TGCAGCGTTGTTCAGAACACTGAAGCTTTCTTT. Encoded protein: CSVVQNTEAFF.

The chain couples TRBV7-9 to TRBJ1-1; D is undetermined. The germline gives CDR1 SEHNR, CDR2 FQNEAQ (reference sequence). The CDR3 extends over 14 amino acids. Between the trimmed V and J ends, which lost 1 base and 2 bases, there was a span of 8 bases. CDR3 residues: CASSLVRENTEAFF. CDR3 bases: TGTGCCAGCAGCTTAGTCCGGGAAAACACTGAAGCTTTCTTT.

This rearrangement joins TRBV30 to TRBJ1-2, with a possible D match to TRBD1 (5 bases). Between the trimmed V and J ends, which lost 3 bases and 3 bases, there was a span of 11 bases. Germline V gene sequence: CDR1 GTSNPN, CDR2 SVGIG (reference sequence). The CDR3 sequence is 13 residues long. CDR3 bases: TGTGCCTGGAGCGTGACCAGGGACTATGGCTACACCTTC. This gives the protein CAWSVTRDYGYTF.

The rearrangement uses TRBV28 and TRBJ1-5; D perhaps matches TRBD1 (5 bases). V lost 10 bases and J 7 bases, leaving 20 bases between the germline ends. The germline gives CDR1 MDHEN, CDR2 SYDVKM. The CDR3 loop spans 14 amino acids. CDR3 amino acids: CATGESGGTQPQHF. CDR3 nucleotides: TGTGCCACGGGGGAATCGGGGGGTACCCAGCCCCAGCATTTT. Filled out from reference TRBV28 and TRBJ1-5, the complete variable domain reads DVKVTQSSRYLVKRTGEKVFLECVQDMDHENMFWYRQDPGLGLRLIYFSYDVKMKEKGDIPEGYSVSREKKERFSLILESASTNQTSMYLCATGESGGTQPQHFGDGTRLSIL.

The chain links TRBV29-1 to TRBJ2-5, with D perhaps matching TRBD1 (6 bases). Germline values: CDR1 SQVTM, CDR2 ANQGSEA. V was clipped by 0 bases and J by 5 bases, with 13 bases between them. The CDR3 is made up of 14 amino acids. The CDR3 nucleotides read TGCAGCGTTGAAGAACAGGGTGTTGGGGAGACCCAGTACTTC. Protein sequence: CSVEEQGVGETQYF.

The J gene is TRBJ1-5, the V gene TRBV10-3, with D maybe TRBD1 (5 bases). Per germline, CDR1 ENHRY and CDR2 SYGVKD. Trimming removed 2 bases at V and 5 bases at J, with 7 bases between. There are 13 residues in the CDR3. The CDR3 nucleotides read TGTGCCATCAGTGAGGGGGCCCATCAGCCCCAGCATTTT. This encodes CAISEGAHQPQHF.

This sequence joins TRBV28 and TRBJ2-4, with a tentative D call TRBD1 (6 bases). V was clipped by 5 bases and J by 3 bases, with 11 bases between them. The CDR3 totals 14 residues. Germline lookup yields CDR1 MDHEN and CDR2 SYDVKM. The CDR3 spells CASSPGHFKNIQYF. The CDR3 region has the DNA TGTGCCAGCAGTCCGGGACATTTCAAAAACATTCAGTACTTC.

The chain recombines TRBV7-3 with TRBJ2-7, with 7 bases fitting TRBD1. V was clipped by 3 bases and J by 5 bases; unmatched bases: 7. The CDR3 totals 14 residues. The germline gives CDR1 SGHTA, CDR2 FQGTGA. CDR3 coding DNA: TGTGCCAGCAGCTTCGGGGACAGTGACAACGAGCAGTACTTC. This encodes CASSFGDSDNEQYF.

This clone was counted a single time. This rearrangement joins TRBV21-1 to TRBJ1-5; TRBD1, the D gene given by the table, was not confirmed from the DNA. TRBV21-1 is flagged as a pseudogene. The CDR3 runs 15 residues. CDR3 DNA: TGTGCCAGCAGCATTGGTAACAGGGGGTGTCAGCCCCAGCATTTT. It translates to CASSIGNRGCQPQHF.